These 15 T cell receptor beta chains originate from one sample sequenced in a study of blood T cell repertoires in COVID-19. TCRdb's copy holds only in-frame clones and misses some; the assay was immunoSEQ multiplex PCR. The data contain approximately 100,000 clones, 84% of them singletons. Input material: peripheral blood. Receptor source: a human donor in a cohort sampled during active or convalescent COVID-19.

This chain joins TRBV29-1 and TRBJ2-7; 14 bases agree with TRBD2. CDR1 SQVTM and CDR2 ANQGSEA come from the germline V gene. With V trimmed by 6 bases and J by 1 base, 5 bases remained unmatched. This CDR3 contains 15 residues. The CDR3 region has the DNA TGCAGCGTCGGGACTAGCGGGGGCTTATCCTACGAGCAGTACTTC. Its translation is CSVGTSGGLSYEQYF.

This clone was counted between two and nine times. The chain employs TRBV6-5 and TRBJ2-5, with TRBD1 matching over 7 bases. J lost 4 bases, V lost 4 bases, and 6 bases had no gene match. Germline CDR1 reads MNHEY; CDR2 reads SVGAGI. This CDR3 spans 14 amino acids. DNA of the CDR3: TGTGCCAGCAGTTGGACAGGAGGTGGAGAGACCCAGTACTTC. Its protein is CASSWTGGGETQYF.

The chain uses TRBV6-1 and TRBJ1-2; D gene ambiguous. CDR1 is MNHNS and CDR2 is SASEGT in the germline V gene. Deletions cut 3 bases from V and 4 bases from J, with 12 bases between. CDR3 length equals 14 residues. Here the CDR3 reads CASSDGGFGYGYTF. The CDR3 DNA is TGTGCCAGCAGTGACGGCGGCTTTGGCTATGGCTACACCTTC.

The V call is TRBV7-9, the J call TRBJ1-1, with D possibly being TRBD1 (5 bases). Trimming took off 2 bases at V and 7 bases at J, with 11 bases between the two ends. This CDR3 contains 13 residues. From germline, CDR1 is SEHNR and CDR2 FQNEAQ (reference sequence). The CDR3 DNA follows: TGTGCCAGCAGCTTATTAAGGGGCAATGAAGCTTTCTTT. Its translation is CASSLLRGNEAFF.

V and J are TRBV29-1 and TRBJ2-7, with TRBD2 identical over 14 bases. Germline CDR1 SQVTM, CDR2 ANQGSEA. V shed 7 bases and J 4 bases; nucleotides not matched to a gene: 6. This CDR3 comprises 14 residues. In nucleotides, the CDR3 is TGCAGCGCTGGGACTAGCGGGGGCCTATACGAGCAGTACTTC. Translating it yields CSAGTSGGLYEQYF.

This rearrangement joins TRBV11-2 to TRBJ2-7; D gene unclear. Trimming removed 0 bases from V and 3 bases from J, with 9 bases in between. Germline loops: CDR1 SGHAT, CDR2 FQNNGV. This CDR3 is built from 14 residues. CDR3 protein: CASSLDVNSYEQYF. The CDR3 nucleotides read TGTGCCAGCAGCTTAGATGTTAACAGCTACGAGCAGTACTTC.

This clone was recorded a few times. The genes are TRBV5-4 and TRBJ1-2; possible D gene TRBD1, 6 bases. Trimming stripped 3 bases from V and 1 base from J, with 22 bases between. CDR3 length: 18 amino acids. The V gene's germline CDR1 is SGHNT and CDR2 YYREEE (reference sequence). Here the CDR3 reads CASSWGQVGQGFNYGYTF. DNA of the CDR3: TGTGCCAGCAGCTGGGGCCAAGTGGGGCAGGGGTTTAACTATGGCTACACCTTC.

The rearrangement joins TRBV11-3 to TRBJ1-3; D is ambiguous. CDR1 is SGHNT, CDR2 YENEEA, per germline. V lost 5 bases, J lost 9 bases, and 11 bases lay in between. CDR3 size: 12 residues. The CDR3 sequence is CASSLRASTIYF. The CDR3 coding sequence is TGTGCCAGCAGCCTCCGTGCTAGCACCATATATTTT.

This clone was seen ten or more times. The chain uses TRBV7-2 and TRBJ1-6; unclear D gene. This CDR3 region has 13 residues. The germline CDR1 and CDR2 sequences are SGHTA and FQGNSA. Trimming took off 5 bases at V and 6 bases at J, with 8 bases between the two ends. The CDR3 region is CASSPGVNSPLHF. CDR3 nucleotides: TGTGCCAGCAGCCCGGGAGTTAATTCACCCCTCCACTTT.

This chain joins TRBV11-2 and TRBJ2-2, with TRBD1 as a possible D gene (5 bases). V was pared by 5 bases and J by 7 bases, with 11 bases between. Germline assignment: CDR1 SGHAT and CDR2 FQNNGV. The CDR3 totals 13 residues. CDR3 sequence: CASSPDRIGELFF. Written as DNA, the CDR3 is TGTGCCAGCAGCCCCGACAGAATCGGGGAGCTGTTTTTT.

This clone was recorded a few times. This chain joins TRBV29-1 and TRBJ1-1, with D hard to call. This CDR3 is 13 amino acids long. V was cut by 4 bases and J by 3 bases, with 12 bases left in between. From germline, CDR1 is SQVTM and CDR2 ANQGSEA. In DNA form, the CDR3 reads TGCAGCGTTGCGGGGTCTGCGGACACTGAAGCTTTCTTT. Encoded protein: CSVAGSADTEAFF.

The genes are TRBV19 and TRBJ2-1; possible D gene TRBD2, 5 bases. Trimming stripped 4 bases from V and 2 bases from J, with 15 bases between. CDR3 size: 16 residues. CDR1 is LNHDA and CDR2 is SQIVND in the germline V gene (reference sequence). This chain's CDR3 is CASSSRSGRTYNEQFF. The CDR3 nucleotides read TGTGCCAGTAGTAGTAGAAGCGGACGCACCTACAATGAGCAGTTCTTC.

In its sample, this clone was seen many times. V usage is TRBV6-5 and J usage is TRBJ1-2; D perhaps matches TRBD1 (6 bases). V was cut by 6 bases and J by 7 bases, with 15 bases left in between. There are 13 residues in the CDR3. Germline V gene data show CDR1 as MNHEY and CDR2 as SVGAGI. The CDR3 region is CASRLDSLGGYTF. CDR3 nucleotide sequence: TGTGCCAGCAGACTGGACAGCCTCGGTGGCTACACCTTC.

This clone was counted once. This sequence joins TRBV7-3 and TRBJ2-1, with D possibly TRBD1 on 6 matching bases. Per the germline V gene, CDR1 is SGHTA and CDR2 is FQGTGA. Trimming pared 3 bases from V and 0 bases from J, leaving 9 bases between. The CDR3 contains 15 residues. CDR3 region: CASSLGASSYNEQFF. In nucleotides, the CDR3 is TGTGCCAGCAGCTTGGGGGCTAGCTCCTACAATGAGCAGTTCTTC.

V and J are TRBV4-3 and TRBJ2-1; 11 nucleotides agree with TRBD2. Germline V gene lookup returns CDR1 LGHNA and CDR2 YSLEER. There are 14 residues in the CDR3. V was clipped by 4 bases and J by 7 bases; unmatched bases: 3. The CDR3 region is CASSLSGGGNEQFF. CDR3 sequence (DNA): TGCGCCAGCAGCCTTAGCGGGGGGGGAAATGAGCAGTTCTTC.